This T cell receptor beta chain was captured by sequencing in a study of T cells in Graves' hyperthyroidism and ophthalmopathy. The V and J ends lost 8 bases and 3 bases respectively, with 8 bases between them. Germline loops: CDR1 SEHNR, CDR2 FQNEAQ (reference sequence). The CDR3 sequence is 12 residues long. Amplified regions were TCR beta CDR3 sequences from RNA transcripts. The HTBI primer set served for first-round RT-PCR of the TCR CDR3. TCRdb fed the multiplex PCR reads into MiXCR, producing one record per CDR3 protein. The top ten clones hold about 30% of a sample with about 260,000 distinct CDR3 sequences, 20% to 25% of them seen once. This clonotype has at least ten counts.

The TCR was taken from a middle-aged man with Graves' hyperthyroidism that later progressed to Graves' ophthalmopathy. Material for sequencing was blood. This chain joins TRBV7-9 and TRBJ1-5; D is perhaps TRBD1 (5 bases). CDR3 in amino acids: CASGQDNQPQHF. The CDR3 DNA is TGTGCCAGCGGACAAGACAATCAGCCCCAGCATTTT.